This T cell receptor (beta chain) was identified during a study of graft-versus-host responses after intestinal transplantation. Study context: Tacrolimus plus steroids were given to all recipients for roughly three years, preceded by anti-thymocyte globulin induction. Whole-study findings and limits: Detected in recipient marrow were GvH clones, some of which were first observed in ileum or blood.

Using immunoSEQ multiplex PCR, the repertoire was profiled, and TCRdb retains in-frame clones only, with some absent. The repertoire has roughly 100,000 clones, under 95% of them found once; the top ten carry 1% to 1.5%. Of note for this clone: Its specificity is not known.

Trimming took off 4 bases at V and 0 bases at J, with 7 bases between the two ends. The CDR3 runs to 15 residues. Germline V gene sequence: CDR1 WNHNN, CDR2 SYGVQD (reference sequence). Sequenced here: unstimulated CD8+ T cells sorted from spleen or lymph node cells, sampled before intestinal transplant. The receptor's source is a human donor who received an intestinal transplant. The rearrangement links TRBV10-1 to TRBJ2-6; D perhaps matches TRBD1 (5 bases). The CDR3 loop reads CASSAGISGANVLTF. The CDR3 nucleotides read TGCGCCAGCAGTGCAGGGATCTCTGGGGCCAACGTCCTGACTTTC.